This record covers a single T cell receptor beta chain. The data stem from a study of technical replicates of blood from a handful of donors. The CDR3 consists of 13 residues. Between the trimmed V and J ends, which lost 10 bases and 0 bases, there was a span of 13 bases. Germline CDR1 and CDR2: LNHDA and SQIVND (reference sequence). Method: immunoSEQ multiplex PCR; TCRdb's copy keeps in-frame clones and lacks some. This sample carries 65,000 to 80,000 clones, 85% to 95% of them seen once, and the ten largest clones take 0.3% to 0.45%. The chain is built from TRBV19 and TRBJ2-7; TRBD2 might be the D (5 bases). The sequenced sample consisted of T cells isolated from PBMCs. This clonotype was sampled from a human donor in good health. Here the CDR3 reads CATEGGYSYEQYF. The CDR3 coding sequence is TGTGCCACCGAGGGTGGTTACTCCTACGAGCAGTACTTC. Full variable domain (remainder filled in from reference TRBV19 and TRBJ2-7): DGGITQSPKYLFRKEGQNVTLSCEQNLNHDAMYWYRQDPGQGLRLIYYSQIVNDFQKGDIAEGYSVSREKKESFPLTVTSAQKNPTAFYLCATEGGYSYEQYFGPGTRLTVT.